This note documents a single T cell receptor beta chain sequence. Its antigen is as yet unknown. The data derive from a study of Ad26.COV2.S vaccination and SARS-CoV-2 variants. Per the germline V gene, CDR1 is MNHEY and CDR2 is SVGAGI. The CDR3 sequence is 14 residues long. The ends were cut back, 7 bases at V and 4 bases at J, with 16 bases in the middle. Study-wide results and caveats: Non-spike TCR breadth showed similarity between vaccine and placebo recipients.

Using immunoSEQ multiplex PCR, the repertoire was profiled, and TCRdb retains in-frame clones only, with some absent. This table holds 97,000 or so clones, over 60% found once. The receptor was derived from a human donor who had recovered from COVID-19. The J gene is TRBJ1-2, the V gene TRBV6-5; no reliable D call. The sample was peripheral blood, taken after recovery from COVID-19. CDR3 loop: CASKILPEAYGYTF. The CDR3 DNA is TGTGCCAGCAAAATATTACCCGAGGCCTATGGCTACACCTTC.